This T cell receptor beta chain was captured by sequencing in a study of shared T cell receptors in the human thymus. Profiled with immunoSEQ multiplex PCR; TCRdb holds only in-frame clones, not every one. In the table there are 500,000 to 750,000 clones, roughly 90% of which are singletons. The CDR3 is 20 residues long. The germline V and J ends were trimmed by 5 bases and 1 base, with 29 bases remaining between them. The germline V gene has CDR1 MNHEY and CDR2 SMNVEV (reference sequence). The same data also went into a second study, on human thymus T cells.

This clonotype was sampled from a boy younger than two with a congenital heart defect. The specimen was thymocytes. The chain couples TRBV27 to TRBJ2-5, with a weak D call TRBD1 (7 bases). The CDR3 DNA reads TGTGCCAGCAGTCCCCGGAGGACAGGAGGGGCCTTGCAACTCCAAGAGACCCAGTACTTC. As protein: CASSPRRTGGALQLQETQYF.